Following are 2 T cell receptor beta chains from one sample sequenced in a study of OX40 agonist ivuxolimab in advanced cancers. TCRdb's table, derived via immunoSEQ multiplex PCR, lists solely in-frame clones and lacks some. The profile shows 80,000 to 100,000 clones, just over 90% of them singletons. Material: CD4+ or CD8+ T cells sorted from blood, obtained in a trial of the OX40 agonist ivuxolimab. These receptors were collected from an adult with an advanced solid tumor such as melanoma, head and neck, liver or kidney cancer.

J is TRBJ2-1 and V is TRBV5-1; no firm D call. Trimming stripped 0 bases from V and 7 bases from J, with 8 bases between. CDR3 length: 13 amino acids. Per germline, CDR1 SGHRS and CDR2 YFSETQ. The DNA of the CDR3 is TGCGCCAGCAGCTTGGGGTCTGGGAATGAGCAGTTCTTC. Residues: CASSLGSGNEQFF.

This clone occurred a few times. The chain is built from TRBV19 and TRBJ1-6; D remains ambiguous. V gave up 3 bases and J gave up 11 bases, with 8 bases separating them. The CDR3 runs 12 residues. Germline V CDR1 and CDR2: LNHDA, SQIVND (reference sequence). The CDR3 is CASSILMAPLHF. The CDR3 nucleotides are TGTGCCAGTAGTATTCTGATGGCACCCCTCCACTTT.